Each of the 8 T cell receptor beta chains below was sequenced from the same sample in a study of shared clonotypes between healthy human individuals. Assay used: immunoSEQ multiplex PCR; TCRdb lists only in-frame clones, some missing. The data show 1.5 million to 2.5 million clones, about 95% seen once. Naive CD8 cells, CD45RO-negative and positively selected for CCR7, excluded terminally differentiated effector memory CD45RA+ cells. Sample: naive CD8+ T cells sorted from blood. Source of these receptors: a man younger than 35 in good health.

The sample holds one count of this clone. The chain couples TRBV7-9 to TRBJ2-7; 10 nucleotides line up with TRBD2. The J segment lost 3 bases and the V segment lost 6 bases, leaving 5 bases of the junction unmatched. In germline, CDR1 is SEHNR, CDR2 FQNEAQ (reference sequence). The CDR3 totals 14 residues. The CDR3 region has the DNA TGTGCCAGCAGTGACACTAGCGGGAACTACGAGCAGTACTTC. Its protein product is CASSDTSGNYEQYF.

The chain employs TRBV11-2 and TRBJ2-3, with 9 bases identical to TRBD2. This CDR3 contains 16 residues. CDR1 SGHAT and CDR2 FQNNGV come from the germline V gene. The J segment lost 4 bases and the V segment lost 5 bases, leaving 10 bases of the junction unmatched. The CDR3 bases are TGTGCCAGCAGCCCGCCCGGTAGCGGGAGCCCAGATACGCAGTATTTT. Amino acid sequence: CASSPPGSGSPDTQYF.

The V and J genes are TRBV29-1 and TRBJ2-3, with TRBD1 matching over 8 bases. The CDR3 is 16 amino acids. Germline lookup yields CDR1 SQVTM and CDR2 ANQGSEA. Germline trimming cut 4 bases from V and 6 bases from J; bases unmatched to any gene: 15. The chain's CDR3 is CSVGPPDRARRDTQYF. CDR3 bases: TGCAGCGTTGGGCCCCCGGACAGGGCCCGGAGGGATACGCAGTATTTT.

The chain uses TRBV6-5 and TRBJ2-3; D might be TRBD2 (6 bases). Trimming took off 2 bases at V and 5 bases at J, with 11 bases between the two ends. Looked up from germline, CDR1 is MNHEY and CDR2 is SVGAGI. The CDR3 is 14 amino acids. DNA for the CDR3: TGTGCCAGCAGTTACGGAGGGCCTGAAGATACGCAGTATTTT. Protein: CASSYGGPEDTQYF.

DNA for the CDR3: TGTGCCAGCAGCGTAAGCGGTAGCGGGATTTACAATGAGCAGTTCTTC. Amino acid sequence: CASSVSGSGIYNEQFF. This chain joins TRBV9 and TRBJ2-1, with TRBD2 identical over 8 bases. J was trimmed by 4 bases and V by 1 base; bases with no gene match: 7. Germline CDR1 and CDR2: SGDLS and YYNGEE. The CDR3 length is 16 residues.

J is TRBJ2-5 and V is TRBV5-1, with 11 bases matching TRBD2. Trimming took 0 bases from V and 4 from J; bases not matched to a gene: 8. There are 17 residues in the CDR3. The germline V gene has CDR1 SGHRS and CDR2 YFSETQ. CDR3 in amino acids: CASSLGASGGPGETQYF. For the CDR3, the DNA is TGCGCCAGCAGCTTGGGTGCTAGCGGGGGGCCAGGAGAGACCCAGTACTTC.

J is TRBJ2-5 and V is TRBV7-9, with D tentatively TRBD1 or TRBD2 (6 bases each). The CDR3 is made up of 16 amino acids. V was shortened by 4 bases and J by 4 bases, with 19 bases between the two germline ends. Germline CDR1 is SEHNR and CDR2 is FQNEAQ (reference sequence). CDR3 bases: TGTGCCAGCAGCTGGGGGCTCGTGGTGGGGGGAGAGACCCAGTACTTC. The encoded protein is CASSWGLVVGGETQYF.

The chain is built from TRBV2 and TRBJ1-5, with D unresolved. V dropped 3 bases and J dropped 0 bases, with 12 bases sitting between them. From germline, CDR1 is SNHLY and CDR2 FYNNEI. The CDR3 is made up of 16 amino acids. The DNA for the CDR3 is TGTGCCAGCAGTGATTCCCAGGCACATAGCAATCAGCCCCAGCATTTT. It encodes CASSDSQAHSNQPQHF.